The rows below give T cell receptor beta chains drawn from one sample of a study of CD8+CD57+ T cells in acquired aplastic anemia. One entry per CDR3 protein results from TCRdb running MiXCR on the reads. The sample has some 190,000 distinct CDR3 sequences; 40% to 50% are singletons. The sequencing sample was made of sorted CD4+, CD8+, or CD8+CD57+ T cells (not recorded which) from PBMCs. These receptors originate from a human donor in good health. The CDR3 runs from the conserved cysteine through the conserved F or W. Each record gives: J gene, D gene, clone size, V gene, CDR3 DNA, CDR3 protein. A D gene is named only where the DNA matches it firmly. Rows may omit the clone size; those that give it use once, few, many or a size class.

j_call: TRBJ1-4
d_call: -
clone_size: -
v_call: TRBV30
cdr3_nt: TGTGCCGGGGGTGGCCGAAATGAAAAACTGTTTTTT
cdr3_aa: CAGGGRNEKLFF

j_call: TRBJ1-2
d_call: -
clone_size: -
v_call: TRBV29-1
cdr3_nt: TGCAGCGTTTTAGGTGATGGCTACACCTTC
cdr3_aa: CSVLGDGYTF

j_call: TRBJ1-6
d_call: -
clone_size: -
v_call: TRBV11-2
cdr3_nt: TGTGCCAGCAGCGTCTCAGGGATATACTCCTATAATTCACCCCTCCACTTT
cdr3_aa: CASSVSGIYSYNSPLHF

j_call: TRBJ2-3
d_call: TRBD2
clone_size: -
v_call: TRBV15
cdr3_nt: TGTGCCACCAGTCCAAGCGGGAGAGGCGCAGATACGCAGTATTTT
cdr3_aa: CATSPSGRGADTQYF

j_call: TRBJ1-2
d_call: -
clone_size: -
v_call: TRBV5-6
cdr3_nt: TGTGCCAGCAGCTTCTGGGGGGCTGTCAACTATGGCTACACCTTC
cdr3_aa: CASSFWGAVNYGYTF

j_call: TRBJ1-2
d_call: -
clone_size: many
v_call: TRBV7-9
cdr3_nt: TGTGCCAGCAGCTTAGAGGTTCGGGCGGACCTCTATGGCTACACCTTC
cdr3_aa: CASSLEVRADLYGYTF

j_call: TRBJ2-1
d_call: -
clone_size: few
v_call: TRBV11-1
cdr3_nt: TGTGCCAGCAGCCCAGTCGTTGGGGCAGGTGAGCAGTTCTTC
cdr3_aa: CASSPVVGAGEQFF

j_call: TRBJ2-2
d_call: -
clone_size: -
v_call: TRBV29-1
cdr3_nt: TGCAGCGTGGGGGGCCAGATAAACACCGGGGAGCTGTTTTTT
cdr3_aa: CSVGGQINTGELFF

j_call: TRBJ2-3
d_call: TRBD2
clone_size: -
v_call: TRBV11-1
cdr3_nt: TGTGCCAGCAGCTTACCGACTAGCGGGAGCGAAGATACGCAGTATTTT
cdr3_aa: CASSLPTSGSEDTQYF

j_call: TRBJ1-2
d_call: -
clone_size: -
v_call: TRBV19
cdr3_nt: TGTGCCAGTAGTATGGGGGGAAAATATGGCTACACCTTC
cdr3_aa: CASSMGGKYGYTF

j_call: TRBJ1-3
d_call: -
clone_size: many
v_call: TRBV9
cdr3_nt: TGTGCCAGCAGCCCCAAGGTCGGGGGTAACTCTGGAAACACCATATATTTT
cdr3_aa: CASSPKVGGNSGNTIYF

j_call: TRBJ2-3
d_call: TRBD2
clone_size: once
v_call: TRBV20-1
cdr3_nt: TGCAGTGGGACGTCTAGCGGGGAGATCACAGATACGCAGTATTTT
cdr3_aa: CSGTSSGEITDTQYF

j_call: TRBJ2-3
d_call: TRBD2
clone_size: once
v_call: TRBV5-4
cdr3_nt: TGTGCCAGCAGCTCAAAGACGGGACTAGTGTCAGATACGCAGTATTTT
cdr3_aa: CASSSKTGLVSDTQYF

j_call: TRBJ2-1
d_call: -
clone_size: many
v_call: TRBV7-2
cdr3_nt: TGTGCCAGCAGCCCGAGCCAACCCTACAATGAGCAGTTCTTC
cdr3_aa: CASSPSQPYNEQFF

j_call: TRBJ2-3
d_call: TRBD2
clone_size: -
v_call: TRBV10-1
cdr3_nt: TGCGCCAGCAGCTTAGTGGGTAGCGGGGGAAGAGATACGCAGTATTTT
cdr3_aa: CASSLVGSGGRDTQYF

j_call: TRBJ2-7
d_call: -
clone_size: many
v_call: TRBV3-1
cdr3_nt: TGTGCCAGCAGCCTCCCGCGGGGTTACGAGCAGTACTTC
cdr3_aa: CASSLPRGYEQYF

j_call: TRBJ2-5
d_call: TRBD1
clone_size: -
v_call: TRBV7-2
cdr3_nt: TGTGCCAGCAGCCTCGTCCGGGACAGGGCTGAAGAGACCCAGTACTTC
cdr3_aa: CASSLVRDRAEETQYF

j_call: TRBJ1-6
d_call: -
clone_size: few
v_call: TRBV20-1
cdr3_nt: TGCAGTGCTAGAGTTGACGGTCTATCGACTTCACCCCTCCACTTT
cdr3_aa: CSARVDGLSTSPLHF

j_call: TRBJ2-6
d_call: TRBD2
clone_size: many
v_call: TRBV12-3/TRBV12-4
cdr3_nt: TGTGCCAGCAGTGCGGGCCGGGAGGGCCGGTCTGGGGCCAACGTCCTGACTTTC
cdr3_aa: CASSAGREGRSGANVLTF

j_call: TRBJ2-1
d_call: TRBD1
clone_size: few
v_call: TRBV19
cdr3_nt: TGTGCCAGTAGTATGGGACAGGCAGAGCAGTTCTTC
cdr3_aa: CASSMGQAEQFF

j_call: TRBJ1-5
d_call: TRBD1
clone_size: -
v_call: TRBV10-1
cdr3_nt: TGCGCCAGCAGTACACGGGCGGACAGGGACGGTCATCAGCCCCAGCATTTT
cdr3_aa: CASSTRADRDGHQPQHF

j_call: TRBJ2-3
d_call: -
clone_size: many
v_call: TRBV2
cdr3_nt: TGTGCCAGCGGGACTTTCACAGATACGCAGTATTTT
cdr3_aa: CASGTFTDTQYF

j_call: TRBJ1-5
d_call: TRBD1
clone_size: -
v_call: TRBV19
cdr3_nt: TGTGCCAGTAGTATGGGGGGGACAGTAATGGAGCCCCAGCATTTT
cdr3_aa: CASSMGGTVMEPQHF

j_call: TRBJ2-1
d_call: TRBD2
clone_size: -
v_call: TRBV12-3/TRBV12-4
cdr3_nt: TGTGCCAGCAGCCGGGGACTAGCGGGAGTAGGGGAGGATGAGCAGTTCTTC
cdr3_aa: CASSRGLAGVGEDEQFF

j_call: TRBJ1-6
d_call: -
clone_size: -
v_call: TRBV4-1
cdr3_nt: TGCGCCAGCAGCCAGATAAGTTCACCCCTCCACTTT
cdr3_aa: CASSQISSPLHF

j_call: TRBJ1-1
d_call: TRBD1
clone_size: -
v_call: TRBV20-1
cdr3_nt: TGCAGTGCAGGGACAGCGAGCCCAGAAGCTTTCTTT
cdr3_aa: CSAGTASPEAFF

j_call: TRBJ1-1
d_call: TRBD1
clone_size: many
v_call: TRBV2
cdr3_nt: TGTGCCGGACAAAGACAGGGTCATCTTGAAGCTTTCTTT
cdr3_aa: CAGQRQGHLEAFF

j_call: TRBJ1-2
d_call: TRBD1
clone_size: few
v_call: TRBV25-1
cdr3_nt: TGTGCCAGCAGGCCAAGTACAGGGGGAGTGGCTGGCTACACCTTC
cdr3_aa: CASRPSTGGVAGYTF

j_call: TRBJ2-7
d_call: TRBD1
clone_size: -
v_call: TRBV10-2
cdr3_nt: TGCGCCAGCAGCGGGCCGGGACAGGAAGGGCCCTTTGAGCAGTACTTC
cdr3_aa: CASSGPGQEGPFEQYF

j_call: TRBJ2-1
d_call: TRBD2
clone_size: many
v_call: TRBV7-9
cdr3_nt: TGTGCCAGCAGCTTAGGCCTAGCGGTAGTCAATGAGCAGTTCTTC
cdr3_aa: CASSLGLAVVNEQFF

j_call: TRBJ1-3
d_call: -
clone_size: -
v_call: TRBV10-3
cdr3_nt: TGTGCCATCAGTGGGGTTATAGGGGCTGGAAACACCATATATTTT
cdr3_aa: CAISGVIGAGNTIYF

j_call: TRBJ2-5
d_call: -
clone_size: many
v_call: TRBV7-2
cdr3_nt: TGTGCCAGCAGCTCCGAGACTAGTTGGGGGGAGACCCAGTACTTC
cdr3_aa: CASSSETSWGETQYF

j_call: TRBJ1-1
d_call: -
clone_size: -
v_call: TRBV24-1
cdr3_nt: TGTGCCACCAGTGACGGGACCATGAACACTGAAGCTTTCTTT
cdr3_aa: CATSDGTMNTEAFF

j_call: TRBJ1-4
d_call: TRBD1
clone_size: -
v_call: TRBV10-3
cdr3_nt: TGTGCCATCAGGGGGGACAGTAATGAAAAACTGTTTTTT
cdr3_aa: CAIRGDSNEKLFF

j_call: TRBJ2-2
d_call: TRBD2
clone_size: once
v_call: TRBV11-2
cdr3_nt: TGTGCCAGCAGCTTAGTTGGGACTAGCGGGATACTAAGCACCGGGGAGCTGTTTTTT
cdr3_aa: CASSLVGTSGILSTGELFF

j_call: TRBJ2-7
d_call: -
clone_size: -
v_call: TRBV29-1
cdr3_nt: TGCAGCGTTGGATCTCGGAACGCCTACGAGCAGTACTTC
cdr3_aa: CSVGSRNAYEQYF

j_call: TRBJ1-6
d_call: -
clone_size: -
v_call: TRBV12-3/TRBV12-4
cdr3_nt: TGTGCCAGCAGTTTAACCCACACGGGTTCACCCCTCCACTTT
cdr3_aa: CASSLTHTGSPLHF

j_call: TRBJ2-2
d_call: -
clone_size: -
v_call: TRBV7-2
cdr3_nt: TGTGCCAGCAGCTTCATGAGGGGGGAGGCCGGGGAGCTGTTTTTT
cdr3_aa: CASSFMRGEAGELFF

j_call: TRBJ1-2
d_call: -
clone_size: few
v_call: TRBV29-1
cdr3_nt: TGCAGCGTTGAAGGGTTTGTCGCTGGGGTTGACTATGGCTACACCTTC
cdr3_aa: CSVEGFVAGVDYGYTF

j_call: TRBJ1-1
d_call: TRBD1
clone_size: few
v_call: TRBV3-1
cdr3_nt: TGTGCCAGCAGCCAAGTCTCAGGGGGCCAAGCTTTCTTT
cdr3_aa: CASSQVSGGQAFF

j_call: TRBJ2-1
d_call: TRBD2
clone_size: few
v_call: TRBV11-2
cdr3_nt: TGTGCCAGCAGCTCCCATCTAGCGGGAGGTTTATTTGAGCAGTTCTTC
cdr3_aa: CASSSHLAGGLFEQFF

j_call: TRBJ1-2
d_call: -
clone_size: -
v_call: TRBV10-3
cdr3_nt: TGTGCCATCGGTGGAGCTAACTATGGCTACACCTTC
cdr3_aa: CAIGGANYGYTF

j_call: TRBJ2-7
d_call: -
clone_size: many
v_call: TRBV18
cdr3_nt: TGTGCCAGCTCACGCGGGGGCCACGAGCAGTACTTC
cdr3_aa: CASSRGGHEQYF

j_call: TRBJ1-5
d_call: -
clone_size: many
v_call: TRBV20-1
cdr3_nt: TGCAGTGCTACCGTCACAGGGAGTCAGCCCCAGCATTTT
cdr3_aa: CSATVTGSQPQHF

j_call: TRBJ1-2
d_call: -
clone_size: -
v_call: TRBV7-2
cdr3_nt: TGTGCCAGCAGCTTAGTGAGAGACTATGGCTACACCTTC
cdr3_aa: CASSLVRDYGYTF

j_call: TRBJ1-6
d_call: -
clone_size: -
v_call: TRBV25-1
cdr3_nt: TGTGCCAGCAGTGAATGGCAGGTACTAGGTTCACCCCTCCACTTT
cdr3_aa: CASSEWQVLGSPLHF

j_call: TRBJ2-6
d_call: -
clone_size: -
v_call: TRBV25-1
cdr3_nt: TGTGCCAGCAGCCAACCAGGGAGCGGGGCCAACGTCCTGACTTTC
cdr3_aa: CASSQPGSGANVLTF

j_call: TRBJ1-2
d_call: -
clone_size: -
v_call: TRBV4-1
cdr3_nt: TGCGCCAGCAGCCAAGATCTCCGCAGCTCCCGGCAGGGCTACACCTTC
cdr3_aa: CASSQDLRSSRQGYTF

j_call: TRBJ2-7
d_call: TRBD1
clone_size: many
v_call: TRBV19
cdr3_nt: TGTGCCAGTAGTACTGGGACAGGGCTTTCCTACGAGCAGTACTTC
cdr3_aa: CASSTGTGLSYEQYF

j_call: TRBJ1-1
d_call: -
clone_size: once
v_call: TRBV7-9
cdr3_nt: TGTGCCAGCAGCTTAACGTGGGGGGATACTGAAGCTTTCTTT
cdr3_aa: CASSLTWGDTEAFF

j_call: TRBJ2-3
d_call: -
clone_size: -
v_call: TRBV20-1
cdr3_nt: TGCAGTGCCTCTATTGAACGCAGCACAGATACGCAGTATTTT
cdr3_aa: CSASIERSTDTQYF